The rows below give T cell receptor beta chains drawn from one sample of a study of molecular identifiers for immune sequencing clone quantification. Via MiXCR, TCRdb re-called the PCR reads, giving one row per CDR3 protein. The sample lists around 43,000 distinct CDR3 sequences, about 19% occurring once. Sequences were obtained from naive CD8+ T cells from blood, with Jurkat cell RNA spiked in. All receptors come from a human donor in good health. Some libraries in this study had Jurkat cell RNA spiked in. Each CDR3 is given with its conserved first and last residue. D genes are given only for firm matches. The size entry is marked missing in some rows and otherwise reads once, few, many or a size class.

v_call,d_call,j_call,clone_size,cdr3_aa,cdr3_nt
TRBV4-3,NA,TRBJ2-2,many,CASSQDQGLYTGELFF,TGCGCCAGCAGCCAAGATCAGGGTCTATACACCGGGGAGCTGTTTTTT
TRBV2,NA,TRBJ1-4,many,CASSSDGTNEKLFF,TGTGCCAGCAGCTCGGACGGAACTAATGAAAAACTGTTTTTT
TRBV2,NA,TRBJ2-7,many,CASSEAGHRNEQYF,TGTGCCAGCAGTGAAGCGGGACACCGAAACGAGCAGTACTTC
TRBV5-6,NA,TRBJ2-2,NA,CASSLAYGAGELFF,TGTGCCAGCAGCTTGGCGTATGGAGCCGGGGAGCTGTTTTTT
TRBV4-3,NA,TRBJ2-3,many,CASSQSLHVLDTQYF,TGCGCCAGCAGCCAAAGTTTGCACGTTTTGGATACGCAGTATTTT
TRBV7-9,TRBD2,TRBJ2-7,many,CASAGGGVDYEQYF,TGTGCCAGCGCCGGGGGGGGAGTGGACTACGAGCAGTACTTC
TRBV12-3/TRBV12-4,NA,TRBJ1-2,many,CASSLVVGGLSGYTF,TGTGCCAGCAGTTTAGTAGTCGGGGGCTTGAGCGGCTACACCTTC
TRBV19,TRBD2,TRBJ2-7,many,CASSTRTSGYEQYF,TGTGCCAGTAGTACCCGGACTAGCGGGTACGAGCAGTACTTC
TRBV6-2/TRBV6-3,NA,TRBJ2-7,NA,CASRGTLVPYERYF,TGTGCCAGTAGAGGAACACTCGTACCCTACGAGCGGTACTTC
TRBV4-3,NA,TRBJ2-1,many,CASSQEWAIPNSKQFF,TGCGCCAGCAGCCAAGAGTGGGCTATACCAAACTCCAAGCAGTTCTTC
TRBV20-1,NA,TRBJ2-1,NA,CSARSTSAGGYNEQFF,TGCAGTGCTAGATCCACCTCAGCGGGTGGCTACAATGAGCAGTTCTTC
TRBV14,NA,TRBJ2-7,many,CASSQDLQRSSYEQYF,TGTGCCAGCAGCCAAGATTTACAGAGAAGCTCCTACGAGCAGTACTTC
TRBV5-1,NA,TRBJ2-5,many,CASSLEATQETQYF,TGCGCCAGCAGCTTGGAGGCAACCCAAGAGACCCAGTACTTC
TRBV29-1,NA,TRBJ2-3,once,CSVDGRLERPDAQYF,TGCAGCGTTGATGGGCGTTTGGAGCGGCCAGATGCGCAGTATTTC
TRBV25-1,NA,TRBJ2-3,many,CASSPAPLGLSSTDTQYF,TGTGCCAGCAGCCCGGCTCCACTCGGATTATCTAGCACAGATACGCAGTATTTT
TRBV5-1,NA,TRBJ1-1,NA,CASSLHRQSGTAIEALF,TGCGCCAGCAGCCTGCACCGCCAGTCCGGGACCGCGATTGAAGCTCTCTTT
TRBV7-9,NA,TRBJ2-7,many,CASSQSGHEQYF,TGTGCCAGCTCCCAATCAGGGCACGAGCAGTACTTC
TRBV29-1,NA,TRBJ2-7,NA,CSALSQGPYEQYF,TGCAGCGCCCTATCGCAGGGGCCTTACGAGCAGTACTTC
TRBV7-9,NA,TRBJ2-1,many,CASSSILQGDNEQFF,TGTGCCAGCAGCTCGATTTTACAGGGAGACAATGAGCAGTTCTTC
TRBV28,TRBD1,TRBJ2-7,many,CASSRWDRVHEQYF,TGTGCCAGCAGCCGTTGGGACAGGGTCCACGAGCAGTACTTC
TRBV4-3,TRBD1,TRBJ1-1,many,CASSQDFRGPDTEAFF,TGCGCCAGCAGCCAAGATTTCAGGGGGCCGGACACTGAAGCTTTCTTT
TRBV7-9,TRBD2,TRBJ2-4,many,CASSSGLDPKNIQYF,TGTGCCAGCAGCTCCGGACTAGACCCCAAAAACATTCAGTACTTC
TRBV7-6,NA,TRBJ2-7,many,CASSSTSSTGLDSYEQYF,TGTGCCAGCAGCTCCACCTCTTCTACAGGGCTGGACTCCTACGAGCAGTACTTC
TRBV9,NA,TRBJ2-2,many,CASSVGLAGELFF,TGTGCCAGCAGCGTAGGTCTAGCCGGGGAGCTGTTTTTT
TRBV28,TRBD1,TRBJ2-5,many,CASSLPWTGEETQYF,TGTGCCAGCAGTCTCCCTTGGACAGGGGAAGAGACCCAGTACTTC
TRBV10-3,NA,TRBJ1-1,NA,CAISDIGFGMNTEAFF,TGTGCCATCAGTGATATTGGGTTTGGGATGAACACTGAAGCTTTCTTT
TRBV3-1,TRBD1,TRBJ1-2,NA,CASSPRTGGGYTF,TGTGCCAGCAGCCCTAGGACAGGGGGCGGCTACACCTTC
TRBV7-9,NA,TRBJ2-5,many,CASTPPPRTDKETQYF,TGTGCCAGCACCCCCCCCCCCCGGACAGATAAAGAGACCCAGTACTTC
TRBV6-5,TRBD2,TRBJ2-2,many,CASTPGLAGGPSGELFF,TGTGCCAGCACCCCGGGACTAGCGGGGGGGCCTAGCGGGGAGCTGTTTTTT
TRBV29-1,NA,TRBJ2-1,many,CSVEWWSNEQFF,TGCAGCGTTGAATGGTGGAGCAATGAGCAGTTCTTC
TRBV7-6,NA,TRBJ1-5,many,CASSRTAASNQPQHF,TGTGCCAGCAGCCGGACCGCGGCTAGCAATCAGCCCCAGCATTTT
TRBV25-1,NA,TRBJ1-3,many,CASTPPRGHPGNTIYF,TGTGCCAGCACCCCGCCCAGGGGTCATCCTGGAAACACCATATATTTT